This TCR beta chain was found in a study of T cell responses to AZD1222 COVID-19 vaccine. On the study more broadly: Samples with a second dose at about 4 or about 12 weeks were pooled together. Overall study findings and caveats: The sample set comprised mostly white British donors with more females, and clonal diversity was possibly underestimated.

Remarks on this clone: The antigen remains undetermined.

With V trimmed by 4 bases and J by 5 bases, 8 bases remained unmatched. The V gene's germline CDR1 is SGHDT and CDR2 YYEEEE. The CDR3 extends over 15 amino acids. The repertoire was sequenced with immunoSEQ multiplex PCR; TCRdb's copy has only in-frame clones and lacks some. This table has tens of thousands of clones, more than 75% appearing once. This TCR came from an adult in good health. Material: peripheral blood, obtained on day 0 of AZD1222 vaccination. This chain links TRBV5-6 with TRBJ1-1; 10 nucleotides line up with TRBD1. The CDR3, as DNA: TGTGCCAGCAGCCGCACGGGACAGGGGAAGACTGAAGCTTTCTTT. Protein sequence: CASSRTGQGKTEAFF.